The 8 T cell receptor beta chains below were found in one sample sequenced in a study of neurological immune-mediated disorders. Time point indicated: longitudinal time-point 2. Via MiXCR, TCRdb re-called the 5' RACE reads, giving one row per CDR3 protein. The sample has about 49,000 distinct CDR3 sequences; around 13% are singletons. Sequencing was performed on PBMCs. The receptors were gathered from a male donor with HTLV-1-associated myelopathy (HAM/TSP).

This clonotype was counted at least ten times. The CDR3 spells CASSSTPRSYNEQFF. The CDR3 DNA reads as TGTGCCAGCAGCTCTACTCCTCGCTCCTACAATGAGCAGTTCTTC. V and J are TRBV7-2 and TRBJ2-1; no clear D. This CDR3 is built from 15 residues. V lost 4 bases and J lost 0, with 10 bases in between. Germline CDR1 and CDR2: SGHTA and FQGNSA.

The sample holds many counts of this clonotype. The chain joins TRBV12-3 or TRBV12-4 to TRBJ2-1; 14 positions match TRBD2. J was trimmed by 10 bases and V by 8 bases; bases with no gene match: 13. This CDR3 is built from 16 residues. CDR3 bases: TGTGCCAGCTCCTGGGGGACTAGCGGGGGTGCCCGGGAGCAGTTCTTC. It codes for CASSWGTSGGAREQFF.

This clonotype was found many times. The V and J genes are TRBV7-6 and TRBJ2-5; no clear D gene. CDR1 is SGHVS, CDR2 FNYEAQ, per germline. The CDR3 has 13 residues. The V end lost 5 bases, the J end lost 5 bases, and 12 bases lay between the germline ends. The CDR3 nucleotides read TGTGCCAGCAGCACGAAGGTTCAGGAGACCCAGTACTTC. Protein product: CASSTKVQETQYF.

This clonotype was observed many times. V and J are TRBV7-2 and TRBJ2-7, with D maybe TRBD2 (6 bases). Trimming pared 7 bases from V and 1 base from J, leaving 14 bases between. CDR3 length: 14 residues. Germline CDR1 is SGHTA and CDR2 is FQGNSA. The CDR3 DNA reads TGTGCCAGCACCCAGGGTGGGGGGTCCTACGAGCAGTACTTC. Protein product: CASTQGGGSYEQYF.

This clonotype was picked up many times. This rearrangement joins TRBV20-1 to TRBJ1-2; 11 bases are shared with TRBD1. V trimming: 0 bases; J trimming: 4 bases; junction bases outside the gene matches: 4. The CDR3 has 15 amino acids. From germline, CDR1 is DFQATT and CDR2 SNEGSKA (reference sequence). The CDR3 DNA reads as TGCAGTGCTAGAGATAGGACAGGGGGCAGCTATGGCTACACCTTC. Its translation: CSARDRTGGSYGYTF.

The sample holds many counts of this clonotype. The chain uses TRBV28 and TRBJ2-2; D unclear. The CDR3 length is 16 residues. CDR1 is MDHEN and CDR2 is SYDVKM in the germline V gene. V lost 6 bases and J 0 bases, leaving 14 bases between the germline ends. Here the CDR3 DNA reads TGTGCCAGCAGGCCCCTAGGCAGTGCGAACACCGGGGAGCTGTTTTTT. Translation gives CASRPLGSANTGELFF.

The gene calls are TRBV20-1 and TRBJ2-1, with TRBD2 matching over 10 bases. This CDR3 has 15 residues. CDR1 is DFQATT, CDR2 SNEGSKA, per germline (reference sequence). The J segment lost 2 bases and the V segment lost 4 bases, leaving 5 bases of the junction unmatched. As DNA, the CDR3 is TGCAGTGCTACGATCAGCGGGGGGGCCTACAATGAGCAGTTCTTC. It encodes CSATISGGAYNEQFF.

There are many counts of this clonotype. The V and J genes are TRBV9 and TRBJ2-6; TRBD1 matches at 7 bases. There are 14 residues in the CDR3. Germline V gene data show CDR1 as SGDLS and CDR2 as YYNGEE. Germline trimming cut 4 bases from V and 4 bases from J; bases unmatched to any gene: 2. The DNA of the CDR3 is TGTGCCAGCAGCTTGACAGGGGGGGCCAACGTCCTGACTTTC. This encodes CASSLTGGANVLTF.